The subject of this entry is one T cell receptor (beta chain). Its antigen is not known. The donors were members of the validation cohort, which comprised around 110 subjects and was separate from the first cohort of 730 or so subjects. This record comes from a study of cytomegalovirus exposure and HLA in healthy donors. Here immunoSEQ multiplex PCR was the method, and the copy in TCRdb shows in-frame clones only, minus some. The sample includes 100,000 to 150,000 clones, roughly nine tenths of them seen just once. The V gene's germline CDR1 is SGHTA and CDR2 FQGNSA. CDR3 length: 16 amino acids. V shed 4 bases and J 2 bases; nucleotides not matched to a gene: 7. Study-wide points: CMV antigen specificity of a few CMV-associated chains was confirmed in vitro. According to the study, around 150 TCR beta chains were cytomegalovirus-associated. Reported performance of the classifier showed diagnosis of cytomegalovirus status with high specificity and sensitivity.

Sequenced: PBMCs. V gene TRBV7-2 combines with J gene TRBJ2-2; TRBD1 aligns across 7 bases. This receptor was taken from a man younger than 35 in good health and CMV-seropositive. The DNA for the CDR3 is TGTGCCAGCAGCTCGACAGGGAATTTTAACACCGGGGAGCTGTTTTTT. As protein: CASSSTGNFNTGELFF.